The clone carrying this T cell receptor (beta chain) was recorded only once. Its antigen is not known. This sample was included in a study of T cells after yellow fever vaccination. About the study: Fractions with few cells were prepared using SMART-Seq v4 Ultra Low Input. Broader study findings: Researchers cautioned that FACS-sorted repertoires could harbor abundant clonotypes contaminating from the bulk population. Boosting was followed by the reappearance of most primary-vaccination clones (less than 98% CD4, about 88% CD8).

Template switching by 5'RACE produced TCR cDNA, adding a universal primer site and UMIs. TCRdb passed the 5' RACE reads through MiXCR, listing each CDR3 protein once. The sample shows under 600,000 distinct CDR3 sequences, roughly 13% of them seen only once. J was trimmed by 4 bases and V by 5 bases; bases with no gene match: 7. The CDR3 sequence is 15 residues long. Germline CDR1 is SGHNT and CDR2 is YYREEE (reference sequence). The sequencing used PBMCs, collected on the day of the yellow fever booster vaccination. The chain uses TRBV5-4 and TRBJ2-3; 10 positions match TRBD1. This TCR derives from a man aged 25-40 years who received the YFV17D yellow fever vaccine. Here the CDR3 DNA reads TGTGCCAGCAGATTTGGGGACAGGGGCCCAGATACGCAGTATTTT. Its translation is CASRFGDRGPDTQYF.